Each of the 9 T cell receptor beta chains below was sequenced from the same sample in a study of shared clonotypes between healthy human individuals. Data came from immunoSEQ multiplex PCR; TCRdb stores just in-frame clones and leaves some out. The sample lists around 370,000 clones; around 96% were seen once. The source material was memory CD8+ T cells sorted from blood. Described subset: CD45RO+ cells pooled with CCR7-negative TemRA cells. Source of these receptors: a man younger than 40 in good health.

The V call is TRBV20-1, the J call TRBJ2-5; D ambiguous. Per the germline V gene, CDR1 is DFQATT and CDR2 is SNEGSKA (reference sequence). The CDR3 runs to 8 residues. The CDR3 DNA reads as TGCAGGCTCGGTACCCAGTACTTC. This encodes CRLGTQYF.

The V gene is TRBV6-1, the J gene TRBJ1-4; 9 nucleotides align to TRBD1. The V gene's germline CDR1 is MNHNS and CDR2 SASEGT. V lost 6 bases, J lost 3 bases, and 5 bases stayed unmatched. The CDR3 runs to 15 residues. CDR3 amino acids: CASRGQGLANEKLFF. The CDR3 DNA is TGTGCCAGCAGGGGACAGGGTTTGGCTAATGAAAAACTGTTTTTT.

Turning to this clone: Germline is not matched at one junction end, which may reflect a read error. The genes are TRBV7-7 and TRBJ1-3, with D possibly matching TRBD1 (5 bases). CDR1 is SSHAT and CDR2 is FNYEAQ in the germline V gene (reference sequence). This CDR3 comprises 18 residues. The CDR3 loop is CASSLALGQGGAGNTIYF. The CDR3 DNA reads as TGTGCTAGCAGCTTAGCGCTGGGGCAGGGAGGAGCTGGAAACACCATATATTTT. Using reference TRBV7-7 and TRBJ1-3 for the parts outside the CDR3, the full variable domain is GAGVSQSPRYKVTKRGQDVTLRCDPISSHATLYWYQQALGQGPEFLTYFNYEAQPDKSGLPSDRFSAERPEGSISTLTIQRTEQRDSAMYRCASSLALGQGGAGNTIYFGEGSWLTVV.

The rearrangement joins TRBV6-1 to TRBJ1-5; D may be TRBD1 (5 bases). CDR1 is MNHNS, CDR2 SASEGT, per germline. The CDR3 runs 15 residues. Deletions cut 2 bases from V and 6 bases from J, with 14 bases between. CDR3 sequence: CASSELSRGGQPQHF. Written as DNA, the CDR3 is TGTGCCAGCAGTGAACTCTCGAGGGGAGGTCAGCCCCAGCATTTT.

This clone has only one observation. The chain joins TRBV5-1 to TRBJ2-2; 7 bases are shared with TRBD1. Germline trimming cut 4 bases from V and 0 bases from J; bases unmatched to any gene: 3. This CDR3 contains 15 residues. The germline V gene has CDR1 SGHRS and CDR2 YFSETQ. The CDR3 sequence: CASSGDRANTGELFF. The CDR3 coding sequence is TGCGCCAGCAGCGGTGACAGGGCGAACACCGGGGAGCTGTTTTTT. Variable domain in full (rest from reference TRBV5-1 and TRBJ2-2): KAGVTQTPRYLIKTRGQQVTLSCSPISGHRSVSWYQQTPGQGLQFLFEYFSETQRNKGNFPGRFSGRQFSNSRSEMNVSTLELGDSALYLCASSGDRANTGELFFGEGSRLTVL.

The chain recombines TRBV5-1 with TRBJ2-6; TRBD1 aligns across 11 bases. The CDR3 is 19 amino acids. J gave up 2 bases and V 3 bases, and 10 bases lay outside the gene matches. CDR1 is SGHRS and CDR2 is YFSETQ in the germline V gene. For the CDR3, the DNA is TGCGCCAGCAGCTCGGTCCTCGGGACAGGGGGAACTGGGGCCAACGTCCTGACTTTC. It encodes CASSSVLGTGGTGANVLTF.

The chain has TRBV27 and TRBJ1-1; D not resolved. The CDR3 consists of 13 residues. V lost 2 bases, J lost 3 bases, and 7 bases lay in between. Germline V CDR1 and CDR2: MNHEY, SMNVEV (reference sequence). The CDR3 sequence: CASSLRWDTEAFF. The CDR3 DNA reads TGTGCCAGCAGTTTACGGTGGGACACTGAAGCTTTCTTT.

The chain links TRBV28 to TRBJ1-1, with 9 bases matching TRBD1. Germline V gene sequence: CDR1 MDHEN, CDR2 SYDVKM. CDR3 size: 17 residues. The V gene end was trimmed by 5 bases and the J gene end by 5 bases; junction bases not matched to a gene: 15. The CDR3 sequence: CASSPTDRGRVRTEAFF. Written as DNA, the CDR3 is TGTGCCAGCAGTCCGACAGACAGGGGGAGGGTAAGGACTGAAGCTTTCTTT.

V and J are TRBV11-2 and TRBJ2-5, with TRBD1 matching 9 bases. Per the germline V gene, CDR1 is SGHAT and CDR2 is FQNNGV. V dropped 5 bases and J dropped 4; count of bases not matched to a gene: 5. The CDR3 extends over 14 amino acids. Here the CDR3 reads CASSTLDRGETQYF. DNA of the CDR3: TGTGCCAGCAGCACCTTGGACAGGGGAGAGACCCAGTACTTC.